This T cell receptor beta chain was sequenced in a study of T cell repertoires in cytomegalovirus infection. The CDR3 sequence is 15 residues long. Per the germline V gene, CDR1 is ENHRY and CDR2 is SYGVKD. V was shortened by 6 bases and J by 0 bases, with 14 bases between the two germline ends. There are a few counts of this clonotype. Its specificity is not known. Study-wide results and caveats: There were HLA-C-restricted CMV-specific TCR beta clonotypes dominating the ex vivo response.

TCRdb used MiXCR to reprocess the reads, holding one entry per CDR3 protein. The repertoire includes about 920,000 distinct CDR3 sequences, 25% to 40% of them detected once, and roughly an eighth sits in the top ten. The clonotype originates from a human donor in good health (CMV status not recorded). Some clones in this sample may be carry-over from other donors' samples. The source was cultured CD8+ T cells from PBMCs, collected from culture after CMV antigen stimulation. The chain is built from TRBV10-3 and TRBJ2-5; D may be TRBD1 (5 bases). CDR3 nucleotides: TGTGCCATCAGCCGCAAAGGACAAGACCAAGAGACCCAGTACTTC. Encoded protein: CAISRKGQDQETQYF.